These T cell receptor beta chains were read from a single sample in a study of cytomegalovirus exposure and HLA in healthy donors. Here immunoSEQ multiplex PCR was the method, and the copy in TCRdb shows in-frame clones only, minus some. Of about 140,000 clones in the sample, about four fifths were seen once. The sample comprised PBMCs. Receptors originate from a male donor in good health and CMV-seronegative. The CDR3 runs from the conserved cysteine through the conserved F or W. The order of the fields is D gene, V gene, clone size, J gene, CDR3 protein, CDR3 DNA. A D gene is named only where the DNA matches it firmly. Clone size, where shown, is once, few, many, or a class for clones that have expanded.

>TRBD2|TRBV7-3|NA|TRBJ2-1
CASSAGTSGSSYNEQFF
TGTGCCAGCAGCGCCGGGACTAGCGGGAGCTCCTACAATGAGCAGTTCTTC
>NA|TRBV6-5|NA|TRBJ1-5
CASSRRGGADQPQHF
TGTGCCAGCAGCCGCCGGGGGGGGGCCGATCAGCCCCAGCATTTT
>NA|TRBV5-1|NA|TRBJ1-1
CASRYEGFEAFF
TGCGCCAGCAGGTATGAGGGTTTTGAAGCTTTCTTT
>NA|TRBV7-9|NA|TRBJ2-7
CASSLGQYQDEQYF
TGTGCCAGCAGCTTAGGACAGTACCAGGACGAGCAGTACTTC
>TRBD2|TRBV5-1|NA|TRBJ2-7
CASSFRTSGYEQYF
TGCGCCAGCAGCTTTAGGACTAGCGGCTACGAGCAGTACTTC
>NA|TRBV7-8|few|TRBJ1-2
CASSLFTDQAGGYTF
TGTGCCAGCAGCTTATTTACGGACCAGGCGGGTGGCTACACCTTC
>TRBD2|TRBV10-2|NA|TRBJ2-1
CASSGGTNLGSEQFF
TGCGCCAGCAGTGGGGGGACTAACCTAGGTAGTGAGCAGTTCTTC
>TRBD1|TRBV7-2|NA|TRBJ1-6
CASSFLTGPGSPLHF
TGTGCCAGCAGTTTCCTGACAGGGCCCGGTTCACCCCTCCACTTT
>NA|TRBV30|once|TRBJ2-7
CAWSNLLGVPVTYEQYF
TGTGCCTGGAGTAATCTCCTAGGGGTCCCAGTCACCTACGAGCAGTACTTC
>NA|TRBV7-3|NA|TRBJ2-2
CASQPTGTNTGELFF
TGTGCCAGCCAACCGACAGGAACGAACACCGGGGAGCTGTTTTTT
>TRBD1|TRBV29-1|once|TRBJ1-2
CSVVSRTGSPSGYGYTF
TGCAGCGTTGTCTCTAGGACAGGGAGCCCCTCAGGCTATGGCTACACCTTC
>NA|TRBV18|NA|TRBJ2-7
CASSLSHSTYEQYF
TGTGCCAGCTCACTTTCACACAGCACCTACGAGCAGTACTTC
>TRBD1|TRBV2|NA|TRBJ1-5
CASSEGTGIHF
TGTGCCAGCAGTGAAGGGACAGGGATACATTTT
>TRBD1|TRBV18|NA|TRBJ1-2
CASSPSALQGQDGYTF
TGTGCCAGCTCACCCTCAGCCTTACAGGGGCAGGATGGCTACACCTTC
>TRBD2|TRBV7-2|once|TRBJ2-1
CASSSFAGEGEQFF
TGTGCCAGCAGCTCGTTTGCGGGAGAGGGGGAGCAGTTCTTC
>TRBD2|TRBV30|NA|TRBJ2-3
CAWAGLAELTDTQYF
TGTGCCTGGGCGGGACTAGCGGAACTCACAGATACGCAGTATTTT
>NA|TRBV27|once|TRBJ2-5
CASSGPAPGTQYF
TGTGCCAGCAGCGGCCCCGCCCCGGGGACCCAGTACTTC
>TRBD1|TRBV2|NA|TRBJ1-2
CASSELRGPGYGYTF
TGTGCCAGCAGTGAATTAAGGGGGCCGGGCTATGGCTACACCTTC
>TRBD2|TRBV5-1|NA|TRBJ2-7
CASSPRTSVGYEQYF
TGCGCCAGCAGCCCGAGGACTAGCGTGGGCTACGAGCAGTACTTC
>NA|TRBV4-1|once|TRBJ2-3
CASSQESSGGLSTDTQYF
TGCGCCAGCAGCCAAGAATCTTCGGGCGGGTTAAGCACAGATACGCAGTATTTT
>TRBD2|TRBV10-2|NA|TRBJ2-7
CASSDSGRISYEQYF
TGCGCCAGCAGTGATAGCGGGAGGATCTCCTACGAGCAGTACTTC
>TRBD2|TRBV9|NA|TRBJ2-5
CASSGGTSGGARETQYF
TGTGCCAGCAGCGGGGGGACTAGCGGGGGGGCGAGGGAGACCCAGTACTTC
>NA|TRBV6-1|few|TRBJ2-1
CASSESGLAWFF
TGTGCCAGCAGTGAATCCGGGTTAGCGTGGTTCTTC
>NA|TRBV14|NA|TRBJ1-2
CASSLDDSPYGYTF
TGTGCCAGCAGCCTTGATGACAGCCCCTATGGCTACACCTTC
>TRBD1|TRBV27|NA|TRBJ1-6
CASRPQGSNSPLHF
TGTGCCAGCAGACCACAGGGGAGTAATTCACCCCTCCACTTT
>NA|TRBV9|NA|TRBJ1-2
CASSGSLFDRSYGYTF
TGTGCCAGCAGTGGCTCCCTTTTTGACAGGTCCTATGGCTACACCTTC
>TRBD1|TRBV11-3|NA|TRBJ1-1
CASSPGQGEAFF
TGTGCCAGCAGCCCAGGACAGGGTGAAGCTTTCTTT
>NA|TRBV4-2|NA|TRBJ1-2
CASSQGPENYGYTF
TGTGCCAGCAGCCAAGGTCCAGAAAACTATGGCTACACCTTC